Shown below are 9 T cell receptor beta chains from a single sample sequenced in a study of T cell repertoires in aging, cancer and after chemotherapy. TCR beta rearrangements were amplified from peripheral blood genomic DNA. Multiplex touch-down PCR with TRB-A/B primers amplified rearranged V-D-J TRB sequences. TCRdb reprocessed the multiplex PCR reads via MiXCR and lists one record per CDR3 protein. The table lists fewer than 2,000 distinct CDR3 sequences, roughly 30% of them singletons. Sequenced input: blood. The receptors were gathered from a human donor with a solid tumor.

This chain uses TRBV19 with TRBJ1-2, with 7 nucleotides matching TRBD1. With V trimmed by 7 bases and J by 4 bases, 12 bases remained unmatched. Germline V gene sequence: CDR1 LNHDA, CDR2 SQIVND (reference sequence). This CDR3 is 15 amino acids long. CDR3 nucleotides: TGTGCCAGTAAGCGGGAGTCTGGACAGGCCTATGGCTACACCTTC. It yields the protein CASKRESGQAYGYTF.

This clonotype is labeled large. The rearrangement joins TRBV12-3 or TRBV12-4 to TRBJ2-7; D perhaps matches TRBD2 (6 bases). This CDR3 is 15 amino acids long. V lost 3 bases to trimming and J lost 1 base, with 13 bases between them. The CDR3 spells CASSFQRLGSYEQYF. The CDR3 nucleotides read TGTGCCAGCAGTTTTCAACGACTAGGTTCCTACGAGCAGTACTTC.

This clonotype is large (0.1 to 1%) by share. The V gene is TRBV6-5, the J gene TRBJ1-3; 9 bases are a match to TRBD1. After removal of 10 bases from V and 0 bases from J, the junction contained 7 bases not matched to a gene. Germline V gene lookup returns CDR1 MNHEY and CDR2 SVGAGI. The CDR3 has 15 residues. In nucleotides, the CDR3 is TGTGCCACCGTGGGACAGGGTTCCTCTGGAAACACCATATATTTT. Translation gives CATVGQGSSGNTIYF.

V usage is TRBV6-2 or TRBV6-3 and J usage is TRBJ2-3; D unclear. This CDR3 is 13 amino acids long. V lost 0 bases to trimming and J lost 0 bases, with 1 base between them. Germline assignment: CDR1 MNHEY and CDR2 SVGEGT. This chain's CDR3 is CASSYSSTDTQYF. In DNA form, the CDR3 reads TGTGCCAGCAGTTACTCTAGCACAGATACGCAGTATTTT.

J is TRBJ2-5 and V is TRBV7-2; D is undetermined. Germline V gene data show CDR1 as SGHTA and CDR2 as FQGNSA. V was shortened by 2 bases and J by 3 bases, with 1 base between the two germline ends. The CDR3 length is 11 residues. The CDR3 DNA follows: TGTGCCAGCAGCTTAAAAGAGACCCAGTACTTC. Translation: CASSLKETQYF.

This clonotype was observed a handful of times. The chain recombines TRBV25-1 with TRBJ2-5, with a possible D match to TRBD2 (5 bases). Germline V CDR1 and CDR2: MGHDK, SYGVNS. This CDR3 comprises 13 residues. Trimming pared 7 bases from V and 1 base from J, leaving 10 bases between. The CDR3 DNA reads TGTGCCAGCATGGAGGTCGCCCAAGAGACCCAGTACTTC. Its protein is CASMEVAQETQYF.

V gene TRBV11-2 combines with J gene TRBJ1-2; D gene ambiguous. CDR3 size: 12 residues. Germline V lookup: CDR1 SGHAT, CDR2 FQNNGV. The ends were cut back, 5 bases at V and 4 bases at J, with 8 bases in the middle. CDR3 amino acids: CASSLNGYGYTF. DNA for the CDR3: TGTGCCAGCAGCCTAAATGGCTATGGCTACACCTTC.

V is TRBV6-1 and J is TRBJ1-1; D is uncertain. The CDR3 is 15 amino acids. The V and J ends lost 1 base and 0 bases respectively, with 9 bases between them. Germline V gene lookup returns CDR1 MNHNS and CDR2 SASEGT. CDR3 sequence reads: CASSEGWEVNTEAFF. DNA of the CDR3: TGTGCCAGCAGTGAAGGGTGGGAGGTGAACACTGAAGCTTTCTTT.

Judged by abundance, this clonotype is large. The chain carries TRBV29-1 and TRBJ1-2, with D possibly matching TRBD1 (5 bases). The CDR3 runs 12 residues. Germline loops: CDR1 SQVTM, CDR2 ANQGSEA. V was cut by 3 bases and J by 4 bases, with 9 bases left in between. This CDR3 is CSVELGTYGYTF. The DNA of the CDR3 is TGCAGCGTTGAGTTAGGGACCTATGGCTACACCTTC.